The 5 T cell receptor beta chains listed next were all sequenced from one sample in a study of blood T cells in healthy people across ages. Sample-barcoded 5' priming and a J-beta primer mix drove a second PCR of about 7 to 12 cycles. TCRdb recomputed calls from the 5' RACE reads with MiXCR, one row per CDR3 protein. Here the sample spans fewer than 2,000,000 distinct CDR3 sequences, 34% being singletons. Sequencing was done on a sample of blood. These receptors all come from a woman aged 25-40 years in good health.

This sequence joins TRBV7-3 and TRBJ2-7; D remains unclear. The germline CDR1 and CDR2 sequences are SGHTA and FQGTGA. The CDR3 loop spans 15 amino acids. V was trimmed by 1 base and J by 1 base, leaving 11 bases between them. The CDR3 reads CASSLIPVVSYEQYF. DNA for the CDR3: TGTGCCAGCAGCTTAATCCCTGTCGTATCCTACGAGCAGTACTTC.

This clonotype was seen more than once but under ten times. The chain carries TRBV12-3 or TRBV12-4 and TRBJ2-1, with D maybe TRBD2 (5 bases). Trimming took 3 bases from V and 7 from J, leaving 16 bases between them. The CDR3 is 15 residues long. This CDR3 reads CASSFVLAIQNEQFF. In nucleotides, the CDR3 is TGTGCCAGCAGTTTCGTTCTAGCCATACAAAATGAGCAGTTCTTC.

The chain uses TRBV24-1 and TRBJ2-7, with 8 bases that match TRBD1. The J segment lost 2 bases and the V segment lost 5 bases, leaving 13 bases of the junction unmatched. Looked up from germline, CDR1 is KGHDR and CDR2 is SFDVKD. CDR3 size: 17 residues. CDR3 region: CATSAGPLTGDTYEQYF. CDR3 DNA sequence: TGTGCCACCAGTGCGGGGCCCTTGACAGGGGACACCTACGAGCAGTACTTC.

This clonotype was recorded a few times. The chain uses TRBV11-2 and TRBJ2-5, with 7 positions matching TRBD2. The germline CDR1 and CDR2 sequences are SGHAT and FQNNGV. V dropped 11 bases and J dropped 3; count of bases not matched to a gene: 9. CDR3 length: 13 residues. Here the CDR3 DNA reads TGTGCCTCATTTGGGGCGGGGGAAGAGACCCAGTACTTC. Its protein is CASFGAGEETQYF.

This CDR3 is CASSLGQLPEQFF. For the CDR3, the DNA is TGTGCCAGCAGTTTAGGACAGCTCCCTGAGCAGTTCTTC. V usage is TRBV28 and J usage is TRBJ2-1, with a weak D call TRBD1 (6 bases). This CDR3 spans 13 amino acids. Germline loops: CDR1 MDHEN, CDR2 SYDVKM. V was shortened by 2 bases and J by 9 bases, with 11 bases between the two germline ends.